The 22 T cell receptor beta chains below were found in one sample sequenced in a study of cytomegalovirus exposure and HLA in healthy donors. PCR involved 60 Vbeta and 13 Jbeta primers. Measured with immunoSEQ multiplex PCR; TCRdb has only the in-frame clones, and not every one. The sample has tens of thousands of clones, about three quarters seen once. The specimen sequenced was PBMCs. Receptor source: a woman in her fifties or sixties in good health and CMV-seronegative.

The chain joins TRBV6-1 to TRBJ2-7; 7 bases match TRBD1. The length of the CDR3 is 15 residues. Germline CDR1 reads MNHNS; CDR2 reads SASEGT. The J segment lost 2 bases and the V segment lost 3 bases, leaving 7 bases of the junction unmatched. CDR3 coding DNA: TGTGCCAGCAGTGAGAGATATGGGACAGCCTACGAGCAGTACTTC. It yields the protein CASSERYGTAYEQYF.

This clone occurred once. The genes are TRBV5-4 and TRBJ2-3; 15 bases fit TRBD2. The CDR3 is 18 amino acids. Germline CDR1 and CDR2: SGHNT and YYREEE (reference sequence). Unmatched junction bases numbered 8, after V lost 4 bases and J lost 2 bases. CDR3 bases: TGTGCCAGCAGCCTTGGAGGGACTAGCGGGGGGACCACAGATACGCAGTATTTT. Protein sequence: CASSLGGTSGGTTDTQYF.

This clone was seen a handful of times. The chain links TRBV2 to TRBJ2-1; 8 positions match TRBD1. V dropped 3 bases and J dropped 5; count of bases not matched to a gene: 3. Germline CDR1 is SNHLY and CDR2 is FYNNEI. The CDR3 contains 14 residues. CDR3 protein: CASSESDRDNEQFF. The DNA of the CDR3 is TGTGCCAGCAGTGAGTCGGACAGGGACAATGAGCAGTTCTTC.

Only a few counts were recorded for this clone. This chain connects TRBV28 to TRBJ2-4; 7 bases match TRBD1. Unmatched junction bases numbered 10, after V lost 5 bases and J lost 6 bases. Germline CDR1 reads MDHEN; CDR2 reads SYDVKM. The CDR3 contains 15 residues. The CDR3 here is CASSPPQGITNIQYF. The CDR3 DNA is TGTGCCAGCAGTCCCCCACAGGGGATTACAAACATTCAGTACTTC.

The V gene is TRBV7-9, the J gene TRBJ2-1; tentative D call: TRBD1 (6 bases). Germline V lookup: CDR1 SEHNR, CDR2 FQNEAQ (reference sequence). V was shortened by 1 base and J by 5 bases, with 15 bases between the two germline ends. The CDR3 is 16 amino acids. This CDR3 reads CASSLGGPGAHNEQFF. The DNA of the CDR3 is TGTGCCAGCAGCTTAGGCGGCCCAGGGGCCCACAATGAGCAGTTCTTC. Looking up the rest from reference TRBV7-9 and TRBJ2-1 gives the full variable domain: DTGVSQNPRHKITKRGQNVTFRCDPISEHNRLYWYRQTLGQGPEFLTYFQNEAQLEKSRLLSDRFSAERPKGSFSTLEIQRTEQGDSAMYLCASSLGGPGAHNEQFFGPGTRLTVL.

This clone was observed once. In the same sample, other DNA sequences code for this CDR3. V gene TRBV7-9 combines with J gene TRBJ1-2, with 7 bases identical to TRBD1. Germline values: CDR1 SEHNR, CDR2 FQNEAQ (reference sequence). The CDR3 length is 12 residues. Trimming at V came to 4 bases and at J to 5 bases, leaving 1 base not matched to a gene. Here the CDR3 reads CASSSQGYGYTF. Written as DNA, the CDR3 is TGTGCCAGCAGCTCACAGGGGTATGGCTACACCTTC.

The chain joins TRBV7-8 to TRBJ2-5; no clear D. Trimming left V 7 bases short and J 2 bases short, with 5 bases between. Germline V gene data show CDR1 as SGHVS and CDR2 as FQNEAQ. The CDR3 extends over 11 amino acids. CDR3 sequence reads: CASTPQETQYF. The CDR3 DNA follows: TGTGCCAGCACCCCACAAGAGACCCAGTACTTC.

V and J are TRBV18 and TRBJ1-1; possibly TRBD1 for D (5 bases). Trimming took 5 bases from V and 2 from J, leaving 9 bases between them. This CDR3 contains 13 residues. Germline-derived CDR1 and CDR2 are KGHSH and LQKENI. The CDR3 sequence is CASSEGANTEAFF. Here the CDR3 DNA reads TGTGCCAGCTCAGAAGGGGCAAACACTGAAGCTTTCTTT.

J is TRBJ1-2 and V is TRBV19, with D maybe TRBD1 (5 bases). Trimming pared 1 base from V and 7 bases from J, leaving 10 bases between. The germline gives CDR1 LNHDA, CDR2 SQIVND (reference sequence). The CDR3 extends over 13 amino acids. CDR3 sequence (DNA): TGTGCCAGTAGTATAGTGCGGGACTCTGGCTACACCTTC. It specifies CASSIVRDSGYTF. The entire variable domain, with the rest obtained from reference TRBV19 and TRBJ1-2, is as follows: DGGITQSPKYLFRKEGQNVTLSCEQNLNHDAMYWYRQDPGQGLRLIYYSQIVNDFQKGDIAEGYSVSREKKESFPLTVTSAQKNPTAFYLCASSIVRDSGYTFGSGTRLTVV.

The gene calls are TRBV27 and TRBJ2-1, with D maybe TRBD2 (5 bases). This CDR3 region has 15 residues. The germline V gene has CDR1 MNHEY and CDR2 SMNVEV (reference sequence). With 5 bases removed from V and 3 bases from J, the gap between germline ends came to 14 bases. CDR3: CASSPFTSYYNEQFF. In DNA form, the CDR3 reads TGTGCCAGCAGTCCTTTTACTAGTTACTACAATGAGCAGTTCTTC.

DNA for the CDR3: TGCGCCAGCAGCTTGGGGCGCGGGAGCTCCGAGACCCAGTACTTC. Protein: CASSLGRGSSETQYF. This rearrangement joins TRBV5-1 to TRBJ2-5; 7 nucleotides agree with TRBD2. Germline values: CDR1 SGHRS, CDR2 YFSETQ. Germline trimming cut 0 bases from V and 5 bases from J; bases unmatched to any gene: 7. This CDR3 has 15 amino acids. Combining the CDR3 with reference TRBV5-1 and TRBJ2-5 gives the whole variable domain KAGVTQTPRYLIKTRGQQVTLSCSPISGHRSVSWYQQTPGQGLQFLFEYFSETQRNKGNFPGRFSGRQFSNSRSEMNVSTLELGDSALYLCASSLGRGSSETQYFGPGTRLLVL.

This chain links TRBV7-3 with TRBJ2-1; TRBD2 is a possible D gene (5 bases). The V end was cut by 5 bases, the J end by 13 bases, with 18 bases between. The CDR3 runs to 13 residues. Germline assignment: CDR1 SGHTA and CDR2 FQGTGA. The CDR3 sequence: CASSPGEGRVQFF. The CDR3 DNA reads as TGTGCCAGCAGCCCAGGAGAGGGCAGAGTACAGTTCTTC.

This chain joins TRBV7-9 and TRBJ1-1; a weak D match, TRBD1 (5 bases). Trimming cost V 2 bases and J 1 base, with 8 bases left between them. CDR1 is SEHNR and CDR2 is FQNEAQ in the germline V gene (reference sequence). The CDR3 is made up of 14 amino acids. The CDR3 DNA sequence: TGTGCCAGCAGCTTACAAACAGGGAACACTGAAGCTTTCTTT. This encodes CASSLQTGNTEAFF. Based on the CDR3 plus reference TRBV7-9 and TRBJ1-1, the full variable domain is DTGVSQNPRHKITKRGQNVTFRCDPISEHNRLYWYRQTLGQGPEFLTYFQNEAQLEKSRLLSDRFSAERPKGSFSTLEIQRTEQGDSAMYLCASSLQTGNTEAFFGQGTRLTVV.

The rearrangement joins TRBV6-5 to TRBJ2-7, with TRBD2 matching over 8 bases. Looked up from germline, CDR1 is MNHEY and CDR2 is SVGAGI. The CDR3 runs to 14 residues. The ends lost 2 bases at V and 6 bases at J; junction bases unmatched: 6. CDR3 in DNA: TGTGCCAGCAGTTACATGGCGGGAGGCGGCGAGCAGTACTTC. Encoded protein: CASSYMAGGGEQYF.

The table lists this clone with a count of one. The chain joins TRBV18 to TRBJ2-3, with 7 nucleotides matching TRBD2. The V gene end was trimmed by 0 bases and the J gene end by 1 base; junction bases not matched to a gene: 7. This CDR3 region has 17 residues. In germline, CDR1 is KGHSH, CDR2 LQKENI. The CDR3 DNA follows: TGTGCCAGCTCACCACCGGGGTTTGCGGGAGGCACAGATACGCAGTATTTT. This sequence encodes CASSPPGFAGGTDTQYF.

The chain is built from TRBV19 and TRBJ1-1, with D perhaps matching TRBD1 (6 bases). V was trimmed by 4 bases and J by 5 bases, leaving 14 bases between them. The CDR3 runs to 14 residues. Germline V CDR1 and CDR2: LNHDA, SQIVND (reference sequence). The DNA for the CDR3 is TGTGCCAGTAGTAAGGCACAGGGCCGGACTGAAGCTTTCTTT. Translating gives CASSKAQGRTEAFF. Using reference TRBV19 and TRBJ1-1 for the parts outside the CDR3, the full variable domain is DGGITQSPKYLFRKEGQNVTLSCEQNLNHDAMYWYRQDPGQGLRLIYYSQIVNDFQKGDIAEGYSVSREKKESFPLTVTSAQKNPTAFYLCASSKAQGRTEAFFGQGTRLTVV.

V and J are TRBV5-3 and TRBJ2-2, with 13 nucleotides matching TRBD2. TRBV5-3 is flagged as an ORF with uncertain function. CDR3 size: 17 residues. V was clipped by 4 bases and J by 3 bases; unmatched bases: 6. The CDR3 DNA is TGTGCCAGAAGCACCGGGACTAGCGGGAAACACACCGGGGAGCTGTTTTTT. Encoded protein: CARSTGTSGKHTGELFF.

This clone has just one count. The chain recombines TRBV19 with TRBJ1-5; no clear D gene. The CDR3 has 14 residues. Per the germline V gene, CDR1 is LNHDA and CDR2 is SQIVND (reference sequence). V was cut by 1 base and J by 7 bases, with 11 bases left in between. The CDR3 protein is CASSIGGNRQPQHF. CDR3 nucleotides: TGTGCCAGTAGTATAGGCGGGAATCGGCAGCCCCAGCATTTT.

This sequence joins TRBV7-6 and TRBJ1-4; tentative D call: TRBD1 (5 bases). Germline lookup yields CDR1 SGHVS and CDR2 FNYEAQ. The CDR3 loop spans 17 amino acids. V was shortened by 5 bases and J by 2 bases, with 18 bases between the two germline ends. CDR3 sequence (DNA): TGTGCCAGCAGCAAATTAAGGGGTTCATCGACTAATGAAAAACTGTTTTTT. Protein product: CASSKLRGSSTNEKLFF.

J is TRBJ2-1 and V is TRBV5-1, with 11 positions matching TRBD2. The CDR3 has 16 residues. V lost 4 bases, J lost 7 bases, and 10 bases stayed unmatched. Germline V gene lookup returns CDR1 SGHRS and CDR2 YFSETQ. The CDR3 DNA reads as TGCGCCAGCAGCCCGATCGGTAGCGGGGGGGCGAATGAGCAGTTCTTC. Amino acid sequence: CASSPIGSGGANEQFF.

This chain connects TRBV5-1 to TRBJ2-5; possible D gene TRBD1, 5 bases. V dropped 0 bases and J dropped 5 bases, with 17 bases sitting between them. The germline V gene has CDR1 SGHRS and CDR2 YFSETQ. CDR3 length: 16 amino acids. CDR3 nucleotide sequence: TGCGCCAGCAGCTTGGCCGGAGCTAGTCAGGGCGAGACCCAGTACTTC. Amino acids: CASSLAGASQGETQYF.

V is TRBV7-7 and J is TRBJ2-3; 8 nucleotides line up with TRBD2. Germline CDR1 reads SSHAT; CDR2 reads FNYEAQ (reference sequence). CDR3 length: 16 residues. Unmatched junction bases numbered 9, after V lost 5 bases and J lost 2 bases. The CDR3 DNA follows: TGTGCCAGCAGCCCCTTAGCGGGGAGCCACACAGATACGCAGTATTTT. It codes for CASSPLAGSHTDTQYF.